Sequencing of this T cell receptor beta chain was carried out in a study of Ad26.COV2.S vaccination and SARS-CoV-2 variants. As for treatment: about 20 received Ad26.COV2.S at low or high dose, single or two shots; about 5 received placebo; per-sample allocation not given. It was on day 63 after the first vaccine or placebo injection that samples were taken. CDR3 length: 14 residues. Germline CDR1 reads LGHNA; CDR2 reads YSLEER. Deletions cut 1 base from V and 4 bases from J, with 10 bases between. Libraries were prepared by immunoSEQ multiplex PCR; TCRdb keeps only in-frame clonotypes and omits some of them. This table has more than 300,000 clones, roughly nine tenths appearing once.

The V call is TRBV4-3, the J call TRBJ1-1; D uncertain. Sequencing used peripheral blood, obtained in a trial of Ad26.COV2.S vaccine versus placebo. This TCR came from a person between 18 and 65 years old who received the Ad26.COV2.S COVID-19 vaccine or a placebo. CDR3 region: CASSQVVEGTEAFF. The DNA of the CDR3 is TGCGCCAGCAGCCAAGTCGTCGAGGGCACTGAAGCTTTCTTT.